Included here is one T cell receptor (beta chain) sequence, with context. Its antigen is not yet known. No qualities accompany the bases; no much larger clone lies one base away. The data belong to a study of T cell repertoires in breast cancer (TCRdb year 2016). About the study as a whole: Tumors, lymph nodes and peripheral blood lymphocytes from breast cancer patients were profiled in the study, along with peripheral blood from healthy control donors. ER+/PR+ status was present in the majority of the approximately 23 patient tumors that were analyzed for shared TCRs. Controls included nine healthy donors of an age range similar to the patients. Sequencing yielded on average around 520,000 sequences per sample and 9.5 to 10 reads per input cell. Because breast cancer has a low mutational burden and rarely has common mutations, the study reasoned that TCRs shared between breast cancer patients would target shared antigens. Tumors and tumor-involved lymph nodes were minced and digested with Liberase and DNase, then filtered through 70-um and 40-um filters. Tumor-free lymph nodes were processed without enzymatic digestion, and blood samples were separated by Ficoll.

The library was produced with emulsion pairing. Unpaired genes were suppressed in a second nested PCR with blocking oligos, after which Illumina adaptors and barcodes were added in a third nested PCR. Each emulsion RT-PCR master mix contained about 4,500-280,000 T cells, with C-region, Stepout and V-region primers. The Micellula Emulsion and Purification Kit was used to generate emulsions, and Qiagen OneStep RT-PCR reagents were used for RT-PCR. Pooled libraries were sequenced with paired-end 2 x 250 reads on an Illumina MiSeq. Under the source paper's analysis protocol: In Galaxy, read pairs were joined and then clipped at the engineered overlap into separate alpha and beta files, and any unclipped reads were discarded. Alpha-beta pairs were assigned with CompleteTCR, a MiTCR-based pipeline that links chains sharing read cluster identifiers using an R script. TCR sequences that were observed only once, about 1-3.3% of the total, were removed as potential sequencing errors. The raw public reads went through TCRdb reprocessing: fastp at Q25, MiXCR clone calling, in-frame beta chains kept. When rows share a CDR3 protein, they turn into one entry using the most common DNA and genes. The V and J calls and clone size are TCRdb's, not the authors'. In all, the sample holds about 40,000 distinct CDR3 sequences, and about 48% of those were seen once. The ten largest clonotypes hold 55% to 75% of the sample.

Paired alpha-beta TCRs of CD8+ T cells were analyzed using an expanded emulsion RT-PCR method with primers for all TCR V genes. Before emulsion RT-PCR, CD8+ T cells were isolated using a CD8 positive selection kit and then incubated overnight in 8 to 10 IU/mL IL-2. Findings and caveats that apply to the study as a whole: Emulsion RT-PCR was regarded as qualitative rather than quantitative, because clone recovery was skewed by transcript abundance and primer differences. Tumor-involved sentinel lymph nodes shared about fourfold more TCRs with matched tumor repertoires than tumor-free nodes (7.7% versus 2%). Possible tumor specificity was suggested for 20 or so TCR pairs that were shared across seven or more patient tumors yet rarely found in control blood. Genuine antitumor clones may have been missed because singleton TCRs were discarded and only part of each tumor was sampled. Shared TCRs were encoded by various nucleotide sequences, which suggests selection and expansion based on antigen.

Specimen: CD8+ T cells. The sequence came from a pool of human donors with breast cancer or a healthy control (not recorded which).

The DNA sequence reads TGTGCCAGCAGTACGGGGGTTAATTCACCCCTCCACTTT. This is translated as CASSTGVNSPLHF. Rearrangement joined TRBV12-3 or TRBV12-4 to TRBJ1-6; TRBD1 is a possible D gene, resting on 5 matching bases. The junction shows trimming of 5 bases on V and 6 bases on J, plus 8 bases between the germline ends. The CDR3 has 13 amino acids, counting the end cysteine and phenylalanine. The CDR3 DNA has 39 bases and is translated from base 1.